The rows below give T cell receptor beta chains drawn from one sample of a study of PD-1 blockade in classical Hodgkin lymphoma. Clones were sequenced by immunoSEQ multiplex PCR, and TCRdb holds only the in-frame ones, with some missing. The table has approximately 41,000 clones, around 83% seen once. This specimen was peripheral blood mononuclear cells (PBMCs), taken before the second cycle of nivolumab. The receptors were gathered from a human donor with classical Hodgkin lymphoma. Each CDR3 is given with its conserved first and last residue.

v_gene: TRBV7-3; j_gene: TRBJ1-2; CDR3aa: CASSLSATAGDYTF
v_gene: TRBV28; j_gene: TRBJ1-2; CDR3aa: CASRPLGQAYGYTF
v_gene: TRBV7-9; j_gene: TRBJ2-7; CDR3aa: CASSLAGSFEQYF
v_gene: TRBV9; j_gene: TRBJ2-3; CDR3aa: CASSASSGGAVDTQYF
v_gene: TRBV5-1; j_gene: TRBJ2-3; CDR3aa: CASSFSGSGRDTQYF
v_gene: TRBV19; j_gene: TRBJ2-5; CDR3aa: CASSIGLEIQETQYF
v_gene: TRBV27; j_gene: TRBJ1-6; CDR3aa: CASSLTQVPYNSPLHF
v_gene: TRBV28; j_gene: TRBJ1-2; CDR3aa: CASSLNREGYGYTF
v_gene: TRBV10-3; j_gene: TRBJ2-7; CDR3aa: CAISEGPPGNSYEQYF
v_gene: TRBV5-1; j_gene: TRBJ1-3; CDR3aa: CASSLDKGLTSGNTIYF
v_gene: TRBV5-8; j_gene: TRBJ2-3; CDR3aa: CASLTAGTGLYTQYF
v_gene: TRBV27; j_gene: TRBJ1-2; CDR3aa: CASSLYPGRDGYTF
v_gene: TRBV11-2; j_gene: TRBJ1-1; CDR3aa: CASSPRPGSNTEAFF
v_gene: TRBV7-9; j_gene: TRBJ2-5; CDR3aa: CASSWGQRETQYF
v_gene: TRBV14; j_gene: TRBJ2-5; CDR3aa: CASSQGLAAQETQYF
v_gene: TRBV5-1; j_gene: TRBJ2-5; CDR3aa: CASNLEDSNQETQYF
v_gene: TRBV7-7; j_gene: TRBJ2-5; CDR3aa: CASSSGTGGRETQYF
v_gene: TRBV7-6; j_gene: TRBJ1-1; CDR3aa: CASSLSGSGNTEAFF
v_gene: TRBV27; j_gene: TRBJ2-7; CDR3aa: CASTSGTGAYEQYF
v_gene: TRBV5-1; j_gene: TRBJ1-2; CDR3aa: CASSLIPGDRASNGYTF
v_gene: TRBV12-5; j_gene: TRBJ2-2; CDR3aa: CASGLVQGVTGELFF
v_gene: TRBV9; j_gene: TRBJ2-6; CDR3aa: CASSVGDSGANVLTF
v_gene: TRBV2; j_gene: TRBJ2-1; CDR3aa: CASSDWSVSHNEQFF
v_gene: TRBV28; j_gene: TRBJ2-7; CDR3aa: CATTLRGGADRKQYF
v_gene: TRBV6-1; j_gene: TRBJ1-2; CDR3aa: CASSEAGTGGYGYTF
v_gene: TRBV27; j_gene: TRBJ2-7; CDR3aa: CASRYRDTPAYEQYF
v_gene: TRBV5-1; j_gene: TRBJ2-7; CDR3aa: CASRSSGKYIDEQYF
v_gene: TRBV11-2; j_gene: TRBJ2-7; CDR3aa: CASSLLWPSYEQCF
v_gene: TRBV5-1; j_gene: TRBJ2-2; CDR3aa: CASSLTSGGAFGTGELFF
v_gene: TRBV5-1; j_gene: TRBJ1-2; CDR3aa: CASSLNRENSGYTF
v_gene: TRBV5-1; j_gene: TRBJ2-1; CDR3aa: CASSASSGGASYNEQFF
v_gene: TRBV27; j_gene: TRBJ2-1; CDR3aa: CASSSTWNEQFF
v_gene: TRBV6-1; j_gene: TRBJ2-4; CDR3aa: CASSVVGAKNIQYF
v_gene: TRBV5-4; j_gene: TRBJ1-2; CDR3aa: CASSLERLYGYTF
v_gene: TRBV9; j_gene: TRBJ2-3; CDR3aa: CASSTRDVVSSTDTQYF
v_gene: TRBV19; j_gene: TRBJ2-1; CDR3aa: CASSPLRGGGTFEQFF
v_gene: TRBV11-2; j_gene: TRBJ2-7; CDR3aa: CASSLRGQGAQSTF
v_gene: TRBV7-3; j_gene: TRBJ2-6; CDR3aa: CASSLRPNSGANVLTF
v_gene: TRBV4-3; j_gene: TRBJ1-5; CDR3aa: CASSQDGGRSGQPQHF
v_gene: TRBV12-5; j_gene: TRBJ2-7; CDR3aa: CASGSRHGYEQYF
v_gene: TRBV4-2; j_gene: TRBJ2-3; CDR3aa: CASSPADRGAADTQYF